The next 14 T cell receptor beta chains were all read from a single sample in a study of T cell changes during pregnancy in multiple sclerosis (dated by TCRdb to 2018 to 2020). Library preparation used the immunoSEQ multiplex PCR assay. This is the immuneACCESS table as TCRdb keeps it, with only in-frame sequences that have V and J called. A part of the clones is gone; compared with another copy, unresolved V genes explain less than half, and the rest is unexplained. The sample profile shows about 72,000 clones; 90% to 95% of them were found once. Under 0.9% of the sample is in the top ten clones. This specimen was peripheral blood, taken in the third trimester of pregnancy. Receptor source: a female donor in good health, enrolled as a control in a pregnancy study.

The CDR3 DNA sequence: TGCGCCAGCAGCTTGGCGGGACCGGGGACAAGTCAAGAGACCCAGTACTTC. It is translated as CASSLAGPGTSQETQYF. The rearrangement uses TRBV5-1 and TRBJ2-5, with D possibly being TRBD1 (6 bases). The CDR3 is made up of 17 amino acids. Germline lookup yields CDR1 SGHRS and CDR2 YFSETQ. The V gene lost 0 bases and the J gene lost 2 bases, with 17 bases spanning the gap.

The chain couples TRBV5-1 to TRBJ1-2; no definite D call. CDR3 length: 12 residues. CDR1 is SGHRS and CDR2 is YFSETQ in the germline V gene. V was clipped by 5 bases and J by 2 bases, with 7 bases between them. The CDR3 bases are TGCGCCAGCAGGCGGTGGAACTATGGCTACACCTTC. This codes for CASRRWNYGYTF.

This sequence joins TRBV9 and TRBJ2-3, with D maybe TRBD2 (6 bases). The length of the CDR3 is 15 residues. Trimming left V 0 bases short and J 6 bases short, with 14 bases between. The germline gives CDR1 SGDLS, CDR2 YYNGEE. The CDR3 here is CASSVEADAGDTQYF. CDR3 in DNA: TGTGCCAGCAGCGTAGAGGCGGATGCGGGGGATACGCAGTATTTT.

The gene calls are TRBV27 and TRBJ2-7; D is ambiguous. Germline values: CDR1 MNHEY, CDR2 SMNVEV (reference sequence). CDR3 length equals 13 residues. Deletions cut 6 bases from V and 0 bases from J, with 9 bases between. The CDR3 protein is CASRYTSSYEQYF. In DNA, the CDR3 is TGTGCCAGCAGATATACGAGCTCCTACGAGCAGTACTTC.

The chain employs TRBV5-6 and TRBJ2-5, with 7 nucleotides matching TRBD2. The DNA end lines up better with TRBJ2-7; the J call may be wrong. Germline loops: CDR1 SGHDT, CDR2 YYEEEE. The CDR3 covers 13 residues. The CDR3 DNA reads TGTGCCAGCAGCTTGGGCGGGGGCTACGAGCAGTACTTC. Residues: CASSLGGGYEQYF.

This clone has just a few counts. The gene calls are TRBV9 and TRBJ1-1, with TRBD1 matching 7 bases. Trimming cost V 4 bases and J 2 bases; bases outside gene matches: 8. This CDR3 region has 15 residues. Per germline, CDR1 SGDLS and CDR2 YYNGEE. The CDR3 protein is CASSSRTGKNTEAFF. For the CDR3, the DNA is TGTGCCAGCAGCTCCAGGACAGGCAAAAACACTGAAGCTTTCTTT.

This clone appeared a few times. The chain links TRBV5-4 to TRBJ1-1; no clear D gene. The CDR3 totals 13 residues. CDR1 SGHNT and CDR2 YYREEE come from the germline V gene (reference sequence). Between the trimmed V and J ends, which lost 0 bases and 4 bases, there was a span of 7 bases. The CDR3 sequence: CASSLGASTEAFF. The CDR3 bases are TGTGCCAGCAGCTTGGGCGCGAGCACTGAAGCTTTCTTT.

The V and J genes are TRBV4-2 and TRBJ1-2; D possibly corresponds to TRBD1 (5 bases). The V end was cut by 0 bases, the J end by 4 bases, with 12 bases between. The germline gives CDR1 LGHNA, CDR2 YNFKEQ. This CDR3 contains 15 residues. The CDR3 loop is CASSQDIQGFYGYTF. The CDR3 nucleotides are TGTGCCAGCAGCCAAGATATCCAGGGCTTCTATGGCTACACCTTC.

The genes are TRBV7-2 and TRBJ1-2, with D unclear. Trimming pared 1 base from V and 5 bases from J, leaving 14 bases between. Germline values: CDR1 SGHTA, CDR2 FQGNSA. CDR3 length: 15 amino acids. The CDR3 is CASSLGGYIGYGYTF. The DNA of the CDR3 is TGTGCCAGCAGCTTAGGAGGATACATCGGATATGGCTACACCTTC.

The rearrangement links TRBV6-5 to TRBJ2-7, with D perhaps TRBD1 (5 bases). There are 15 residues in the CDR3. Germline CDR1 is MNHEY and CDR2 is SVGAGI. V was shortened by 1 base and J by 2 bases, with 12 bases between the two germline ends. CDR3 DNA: TGTGCCAGCAGTTACTTCCAGGGCCTAACCTACGAGCAGTACTTC. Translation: CASSYFQGLTYEQYF.

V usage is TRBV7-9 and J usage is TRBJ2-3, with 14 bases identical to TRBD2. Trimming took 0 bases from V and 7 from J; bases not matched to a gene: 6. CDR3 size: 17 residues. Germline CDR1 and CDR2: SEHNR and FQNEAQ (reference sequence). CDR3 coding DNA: TGTGCCAGCAGCTTAGCGGGACTAGCGGGGGCCGCTTATACGCAGTATTTT. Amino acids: CASSLAGLAGAAYTQYF.

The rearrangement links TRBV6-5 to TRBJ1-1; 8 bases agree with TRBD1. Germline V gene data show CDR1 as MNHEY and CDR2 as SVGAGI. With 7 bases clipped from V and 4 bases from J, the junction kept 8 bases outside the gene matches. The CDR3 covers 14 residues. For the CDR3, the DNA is TGTGCCAGCATCGATACTACAGGGGGCACTGAAGCTTTCTTT. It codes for CASIDTTGGTEAFF.

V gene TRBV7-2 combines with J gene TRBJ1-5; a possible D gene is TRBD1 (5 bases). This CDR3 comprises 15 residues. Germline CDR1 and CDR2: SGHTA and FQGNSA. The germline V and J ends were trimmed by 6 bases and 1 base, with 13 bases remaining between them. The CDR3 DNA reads TGTGCCAGCAGTCCCGTGAAGGGGAGCAATCAGCCCCAGCATTTT. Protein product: CASSPVKGSNQPQHF.

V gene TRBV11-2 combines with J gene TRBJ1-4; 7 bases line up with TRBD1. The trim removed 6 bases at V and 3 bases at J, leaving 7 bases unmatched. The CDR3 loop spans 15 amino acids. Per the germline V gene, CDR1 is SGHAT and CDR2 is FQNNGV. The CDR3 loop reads CASSLTGRPNEKLFF. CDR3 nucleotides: TGTGCCAGCAGTCTGACAGGGAGACCTAATGAAAAACTGTTTTTT.